This T cell receptor (beta chain) was retrieved from a study of shared clonotypes between healthy human individuals. Study-level background: CD8 memory received one plate per donor, CD8 naive two, CD4 memory three and CD4 naive three.

Every one of the donors was a Caucasian adult that lived in Nashville, Tennessee. Into CD45RA+ naive and CD45RA-negative memory subsets, the CD4+ cells were split. CDR1 is MNHNS and CDR2 is SASEGT in the germline V gene. CDR3 length equals 16 residues. Between the trimmed V and J ends, which lost 3 bases and 2 bases, there was a span of 17 bases. Deep level was the assay's run setting. TCRdb's copy holds only in-frame clones and misses some; the assay was immunoSEQ multiplex PCR. The repertoire holds over 1.4 million clones, with 95% to 97% as singletons. The clonotype comes from a man aged 25 to 45 in good health. Sample: naive CD4+ T cells sorted from blood. This sample's subset: CD45RA+ positively selected. This sequence joins TRBV6-1 and TRBJ2-7; unclear D gene. CDR3 nucleotides: TGTGCCAGCAGTGACTTCGGGCACAAGCTAACCTACGAGCAGTACTTC. Translating gives CASSDFGHKLTYEQYF.